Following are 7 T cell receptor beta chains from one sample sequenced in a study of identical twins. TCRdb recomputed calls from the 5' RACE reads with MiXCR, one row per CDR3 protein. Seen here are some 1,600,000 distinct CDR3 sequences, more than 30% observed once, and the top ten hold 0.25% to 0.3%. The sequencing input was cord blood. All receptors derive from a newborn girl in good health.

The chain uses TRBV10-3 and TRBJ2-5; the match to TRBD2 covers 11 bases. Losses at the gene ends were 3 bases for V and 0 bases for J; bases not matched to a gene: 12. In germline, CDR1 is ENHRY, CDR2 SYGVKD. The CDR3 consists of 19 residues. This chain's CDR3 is CAISDTLAGGYPYQETQYF. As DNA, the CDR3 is TGTGCCATCAGTGATACTTTAGCGGGAGGGTATCCGTACCAAGAGACCCAGTACTTC.

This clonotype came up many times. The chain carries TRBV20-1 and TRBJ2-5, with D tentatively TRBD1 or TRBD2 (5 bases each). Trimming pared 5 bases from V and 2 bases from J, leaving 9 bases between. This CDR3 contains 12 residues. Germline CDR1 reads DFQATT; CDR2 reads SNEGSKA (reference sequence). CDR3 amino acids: CSAPGRQETQYF. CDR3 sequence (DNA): TGCAGTGCTCCGGGACGGCAAGAGACCCAGTACTTC.

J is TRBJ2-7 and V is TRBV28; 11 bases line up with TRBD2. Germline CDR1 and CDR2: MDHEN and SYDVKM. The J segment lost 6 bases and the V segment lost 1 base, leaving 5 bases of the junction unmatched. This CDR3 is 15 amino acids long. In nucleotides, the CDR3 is TGTGCCAGCAGTTTATCGACTAGCGGGACGACCGAGCAGTACTTC. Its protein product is CASSLSTSGTTEQYF.

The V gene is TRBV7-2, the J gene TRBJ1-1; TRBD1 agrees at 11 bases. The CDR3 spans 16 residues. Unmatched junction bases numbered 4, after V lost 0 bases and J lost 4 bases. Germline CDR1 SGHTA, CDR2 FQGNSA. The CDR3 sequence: CASSLATGTGGTEAFF. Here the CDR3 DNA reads TGTGCCAGCAGCTTAGCGACCGGGACAGGGGGCACTGAAGCTTTCTTT.

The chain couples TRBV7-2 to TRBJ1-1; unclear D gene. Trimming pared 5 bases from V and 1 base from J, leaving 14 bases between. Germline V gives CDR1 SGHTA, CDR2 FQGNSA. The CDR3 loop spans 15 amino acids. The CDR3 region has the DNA TGTGCCAGCAGCCCCCAGCGGCAGGCGAACACTGAAGCTTTCTTT. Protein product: CASSPQRQANTEAFF.

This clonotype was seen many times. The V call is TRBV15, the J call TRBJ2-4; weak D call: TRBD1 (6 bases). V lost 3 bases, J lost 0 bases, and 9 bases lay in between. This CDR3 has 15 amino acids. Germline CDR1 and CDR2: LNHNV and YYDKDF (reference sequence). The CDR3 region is CATSRTGVAKNIQYF. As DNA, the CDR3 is TGTGCCACCAGCAGGACAGGCGTAGCCAAAAACATTCAGTACTTC.

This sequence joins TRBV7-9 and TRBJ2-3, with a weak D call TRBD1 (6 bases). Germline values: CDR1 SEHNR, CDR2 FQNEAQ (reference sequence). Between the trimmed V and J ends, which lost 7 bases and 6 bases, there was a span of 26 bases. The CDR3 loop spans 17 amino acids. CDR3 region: CASNYSPTGSGLDTQYF. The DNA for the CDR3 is TGTGCCAGCAACTACTCCCCAACAGGGAGTGGTTTGGATACGCAGTATTTT.